These 27 T cell receptor beta chains share one sample of origin, sequenced in a study of blood T cell repertoires in COVID-19. The table came from immunoSEQ multiplex PCR; TCRdb's copy has only in-frame clones and leaves some out. Among 300,000 to 400,000 clones listed, about nine tenths were seen once. The sequenced material came from peripheral blood. The source is a woman aged 45-60 years with COVID-19, enrolled during active disease.

The chain uses TRBV9 and TRBJ2-7; D is perhaps TRBD2 (5 bases). Deletions cut 4 bases from V and 3 bases from J, with 20 bases between. From germline, CDR1 is SGDLS and CDR2 YYNGEE. The CDR3 is 16 residues long. In DNA, the CDR3 is TGTGCCAGCAGCATCGAAGTAGGTAGCGATATCTACGAGCAGTACTTC. It is translated as CASSIEVGSDIYEQYF. Variable domain in full (rest from reference TRBV9 and TRBJ2-7): DSGVTQTPKHLITATGQRVTLRCSPRSGDLSVYWYQQSLDQGLQFLIQYYNGEERAKGNILERFSAQQFPDLHSELNLSSLELGDSALYFCASSIEVGSDIYEQYFGPGTRLTVT.

The chain carries TRBV4-3 and TRBJ1-3, with a possible D match to TRBD1 (5 bases). This CDR3 has 15 residues. Trimming shortened V by 0 bases and J by 4 bases, and 10 bases separated the two germline ends. CDR1 is LGHNA, CDR2 YSLEER, per germline. In nucleotides, the CDR3 is TGCGCCAGCAGCCAAGATACGGGGGACGGAAACACCATATATTTT. Its translation is CASSQDTGDGNTIYF.

CDR3 loop: CASSLVRGWTNEQFF. Written as DNA, the CDR3 is TGTGCCAGCAGCTTAGTAAGGGGGTGGACAAATGAGCAGTTCTTC. The genes are TRBV7-9 and TRBJ2-1; perhaps TRBD1 as D (6 bases). From germline, CDR1 is SEHNR and CDR2 FQNEAQ (reference sequence). Between the trimmed V and J ends, which lost 1 base and 7 bases, there was a span of 14 bases. This CDR3 contains 15 residues.

The V call is TRBV10-1, the J call TRBJ2-2; TRBD2 is a possible D gene (6 bases). V was cut by 0 bases and J by 5 bases, with 16 bases left in between. The CDR3 length is 17 residues. Germline CDR1 is WNHNN and CDR2 is SYGVQD (reference sequence). DNA of the CDR3: TGCGCCAGCAGTGAGTCGTCTAGCGCTCTGGAGACCGGGGAGCTGTTTTTT. Residues: CASSESSSALETGELFF.

This clone was found a few times. The J gene is TRBJ2-3, the V gene TRBV7-8; 8 positions match TRBD2. CDR1 SGHVS and CDR2 FQNEAQ come from the germline V gene. The ends lost 5 bases at V and 1 base at J; junction bases unmatched: 11. The CDR3 is 17 residues long. The CDR3 DNA sequence: TGTGCCAGCAGCCGCCCCTTTGCTAGCGGGCGCACAGATACGCAGTATTTT. It translates to CASSRPFASGRTDTQYF.

The chain has TRBV11-3 and TRBJ1-4; D is perhaps TRBD1 (6 bases). The CDR3 consists of 11 residues. Trimming took 5 bases from V and 8 from J, leaving 6 bases between them. Germline V lookup: CDR1 SGHNT, CDR2 YENEEA. CDR3 in DNA: TGTGCCAGCAGCCAGGGGGAAAAACTGTTTTTT. This translates into CASSQGEKLFF.

This chain links TRBV4-1 with TRBJ2-1, with a tentative D call TRBD1 (6 bases). Germline V gives CDR1 MGHRA, CDR2 YSYEKL. This CDR3 is 15 amino acids long. Trimming took off 4 bases at V and 6 bases at J, with 16 bases between the two ends. CDR3 in amino acids: CASSLGGVPSNEQFF. CDR3 nucleotide sequence: TGCGCCAGCAGCCTAGGGGGAGTTCCCTCCAATGAGCAGTTCTTC.

The chain joins TRBV7-5 to TRBJ1-5; the table's D call of TRBD1 was not tested on the DNA. TRBV7-5 is recorded as a pseudogene. The CDR3 is 14 residues long. CDR3 sequence: CARTQGAEDQPQHF. CDR3 DNA sequence: TGTGCCAGAACCCAGGGGGCCGAAGATCAGCCCCAGCATTTT.

The chain couples TRBV15 to TRBJ2-2; D might be TRBD2 (6 bases). The CDR3 runs 16 residues. V was pared by 0 bases and J by 3 bases, with 11 bases between. Germline V CDR1 and CDR2: LNHNV, YYDKDF (reference sequence). The CDR3 sequence: CATSRDDGGYTGELFF. The DNA of the CDR3 is TGTGCCACCAGCAGAGATGATGGGGGGTACACCGGGGAGCTGTTTTTT.

This clone was recorded a few times. The J gene is TRBJ1-1, the V gene TRBV18, with 7 bases aligning to TRBD1. Per germline, CDR1 KGHSH and CDR2 LQKENI. V dropped 1 base and J dropped 7; count of bases not matched to a gene: 0. This CDR3 contains 12 residues. The CDR3 sequence: CASSPRQGEAFF. The CDR3 DNA follows: TGTGCCAGCTCACCACGACAGGGTGAAGCTTTCTTT.

The chain joins TRBV5-4 to TRBJ2-7; 8 bases match TRBD2. The germline CDR1 and CDR2 sequences are SGHNT and YYREEE (reference sequence). The CDR3 is 14 residues long. J lost 2 bases, V lost 4 bases, and 5 bases had no gene match. The CDR3 nucleotides read TGTGCCAGCAGCAATCCGGGACTAGCCTACGAGCAGTACTTC. Amino acid sequence: CASSNPGLAYEQYF.

This clone was found a few times. The chain is built from TRBV7-9 and TRBJ2-7, with D maybe TRBD1 (5 bases). Germline CDR1 reads SEHNR; CDR2 reads FQNEAQ (reference sequence). The germline V and J ends were trimmed by 5 bases and 5 bases, with 25 bases remaining between them. CDR3 length: 17 residues. In nucleotides, the CDR3 is TGTGCCAGCAGCCCACCAGTTGTCGGTAAAAGGGGCCACGAGCAGTACTTC. It yields the protein CASSPPVVGKRGHEQYF.

The V call is TRBV30, the J call TRBJ2-3; 8 nucleotides line up with TRBD1. The CDR3 length is 19 residues. The V gene's germline CDR1 is GTSNPN and CDR2 SVGIG (reference sequence). The V segment lost 1 base and the J segment 0 bases; nucleotides outside the gene matches: 15. The CDR3 DNA reads as TGTGCCTGGAGTGGACCTCGCAGGGGGCGACAGGTCAGCACAGATACGCAGTATTTT. Translated: CAWSGPRRGRQVSTDTQYF.

DNA of the CDR3: TGTGCCAGTAGTAAGGGGGCGCTTCATAGCAATCAGCCCCAGCATTTT. It translates to CASSKGALHSNQPQHF. This chain connects TRBV19 to TRBJ1-5; 7 nucleotides match TRBD1. The CDR3 spans 16 residues. Germline lookup yields CDR1 LNHDA and CDR2 SQIVND (reference sequence). The J segment lost 0 bases and the V segment lost 4 bases, leaving 6 bases of the junction unmatched.

The chain is built from TRBV30 and TRBJ2-1; TRBD2 agrees at 9 bases. V shed 7 bases, J shed 4 bases, and the junction held 5 bases outside the gene matches. CDR1 is GTSNPN and CDR2 is SVGIG in the germline V gene (reference sequence). The CDR3 is made up of 13 amino acids. This CDR3 reads CALAGVSYNEQFF. CDR3 sequence (DNA): TGTGCCTTAGCGGGAGTTTCTTACAATGAGCAGTTCTTC.

The gene calls are TRBV2 and TRBJ2-1; 12 nucleotides match TRBD2. CDR1 and CDR2 from the germline V gene are SNHLY and FYNNEI. The CDR3 has 14 residues. Unmatched junction bases numbered 11, after V lost 5 bases and J lost 15 bases. The CDR3 DNA reads as TGTGCCAGCAGTCTCAAGGGGACTAGCGGGCTAATGTTCTTC. It specifies CASSLKGTSGLMFF.

This chain links TRBV10-2 with TRBJ2-7, with TRBD2 identical over 8 bases. CDR1 is WSHSY, CDR2 SAAADI, per germline. This CDR3 contains 15 residues. Losses at the gene ends were 0 bases for V and 0 bases for J; bases not matched to a gene: 1. The CDR3 bases are TGCGCCAGCAGTGAGTCAAGCGGGGGCTCCTACGAGCAGTACTTC. Protein: CASSESSGGSYEQYF.

The chain links TRBV5-1 to TRBJ2-1, with 7 bases matching TRBD1. Germline trimming cut 6 bases from V and 3 bases from J; bases unmatched to any gene: 6. The CDR3 runs to 14 residues. CDR1 and CDR2 from the germline V gene are SGHRS and YFSETQ. The CDR3 DNA is TGCGCCAGCACCACAGGGGATTTCTACAATGAGCAGTTCTTC. Its protein is CASTTGDFYNEQFF.

The V gene is TRBV7-6, the J gene TRBJ2-7; 12 bases agree with TRBD2. This CDR3 comprises 18 residues. J was trimmed by 3 bases and V by 4 bases; bases with no gene match: 13. The germline gives CDR1 SGHVS, CDR2 FNYEAQ. The CDR3 protein is CASSSPKGLAGIRYEQYF. The CDR3 DNA is TGTGCCAGCAGCTCACCAAAGGGACTAGCGGGTATTCGCTACGAGCAGTACTTC. Supplemented by reference TRBV7-6 and TRBJ2-7, the full variable domain reads GAGVSQSPRYKVTKRGQDVALRCDPISGHVSLYWYRQALGQGPEFLTYFNYEAQQDKSGLPNDRFSAERPEGSISTLTIQRTEQRDSAMYRCASSSPKGLAGIRYEQYFGPGTRLTVT.

The chain employs TRBV7-9 and TRBJ1-2; TRBD1 is a possible D gene (5 bases). Germline CDR1 is SEHNR and CDR2 is FQNEAQ (reference sequence). The CDR3 spans 15 residues. The germline V and J ends were trimmed by 3 bases and 7 bases, with 18 bases remaining between them. The CDR3 nucleotides are TGTGCCAGCAGCTTTGGGGCAGTAGTAGAGATTGGCTACACCTTC. This sequence encodes CASSFGAVVEIGYTF.

The V gene is TRBV3-1 (or the pseudogene TRBV3-2), the J gene TRBJ2-1; 8 bases match TRBD2. CDR3 size: 15 residues. Losses at the gene ends were 1 base for V and 3 bases for J; bases not matched to a gene: 2. The V gene's germline CDR1 is LGHDT and CDR2 YNNKEL (reference sequence). CDR3 sequence: CASSQALADYNEQFF. DNA for the CDR3: TGTGCCAGCAGCCAAGCACTAGCGGACTACAATGAGCAGTTCTTC.

The rearrangement links TRBV28 to TRBJ2-1; 12 bases align to TRBD2. Unmatched junction bases numbered 13, after V lost 5 bases and J lost 5 bases. Germline loops: CDR1 MDHEN, CDR2 SYDVKM. This CDR3 has 18 residues. This CDR3 is CASSHSRLAGDNNNEQFF. The CDR3 bases are TGTGCCAGCAGTCATAGCCGACTAGCGGGAGATAATAACAATGAGCAGTTCTTC. Supplemented by reference TRBV28 and TRBJ2-1, the full variable domain reads DVKVTQSSRYLVKRTGEKVFLECVQDMDHENMFWYRQDPGLGLRLIYFSYDVKMKEKGDIPEGYSVSREKKERFSLILESASTNQTSMYLCASSHSRLAGDNNNEQFFGPGTRLTVL.

The rearrangement links TRBV5-4 to TRBJ1-4, with a tentative D call TRBD1 (5 bases). In germline, CDR1 is SGHNT, CDR2 YYREEE (reference sequence). The CDR3 sequence is 15 residues long. Trimming removed 4 bases at V and 8 bases at J, with 18 bases between. The CDR3 loop reads CASSPTGGIVEKLFF. The CDR3 DNA reads TGTGCCAGCAGCCCGACCGGGGGTATTGTGGAAAAACTGTTTTTT.

V gene TRBV6-6 combines with J gene TRBJ1-2; 7 nucleotides align to TRBD1. Germline loops: CDR1 MNHNY, CDR2 SVGAGI (reference sequence). The CDR3 spans 15 residues. V lost 5 bases to trimming and J lost 1 base; unmatched junction nucleotides: 7. The CDR3 nucleotides read TGTGCCAGCAGTCCACTGGGACAGTTTAACTATGGCTACACCTTC. Amino acid sequence: CASSPLGQFNYGYTF.

V is TRBV5-1 and J is TRBJ1-1; 9 bases fit TRBD1. Trimming took 2 bases from V and 1 from J; bases not matched to a gene: 3. Germline V gives CDR1 SGHRS, CDR2 YFSETQ. There are 15 residues in the CDR3. The CDR3 loop is CASSFGGQGNTEAFF. CDR3 nucleotide sequence: TGCGCCAGCAGCTTTGGGGGACAGGGGAACACTGAAGCTTTCTTT.

The rearrangement uses TRBV7-2 and TRBJ1-3; D not resolved. Germline loops: CDR1 SGHTA, CDR2 FQGNSA. The CDR3 runs to 17 residues. With 3 bases removed from V and 0 bases from J, the gap between germline ends came to 15 bases. The CDR3 nucleotides are TGTGCCAGCAGCTTTCCCCAATCCCCGGTCTCTGGAAACACCATATATTTT. This gives the protein CASSFPQSPVSGNTIYF.

This clone was seen a few times. The chain carries TRBV19 and TRBJ2-5; perhaps TRBD1 as D (5 bases). Germline CDR1 LNHDA, CDR2 SQIVND (reference sequence). The V end was cut by 7 bases, the J end by 0 bases, with 9 bases between. This CDR3 comprises 13 residues. The CDR3 is CASKGSYQETQYF. The CDR3 coding sequence is TGTGCCAGTAAGGGGTCGTACCAAGAGACCCAGTACTTC.